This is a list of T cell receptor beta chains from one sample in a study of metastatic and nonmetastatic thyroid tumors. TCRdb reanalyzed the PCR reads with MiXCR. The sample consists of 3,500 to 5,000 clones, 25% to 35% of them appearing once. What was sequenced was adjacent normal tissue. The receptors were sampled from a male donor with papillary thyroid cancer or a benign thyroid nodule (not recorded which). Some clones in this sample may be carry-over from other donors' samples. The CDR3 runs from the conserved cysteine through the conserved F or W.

CATSEGRASKPQYF TRBJ2-3 TRBV24-1
CASSEAGGYGYTF TRBJ1-2 TRBV6-1
CASSYSGGRSYEQYF TRBJ2-7 TRBV6-5
CASSWGKSPSNEQFF TRBJ2-1 TRBV27
CASSPIAGISYNDQFF . TRBV5-1
CASSTGRGGSEQYF TRBJ2-7 TRBV18
CASTLIAGRLSEQYF TRBJ2-7 TRBV2
CAISEPARGAFSSTDTQYF TRBJ2-3 TRBV10-3
CASSPDRVGLGSEQYF TRBJ2-7 TRBV11-1
CASSRGGNEQFF TRBJ2-1 TRBV12-3/TRBV12-4
CASSPEGMSTGELFF TRBJ2-2 TRBV18
CANGVRDRDRYGYTF TRBJ1-2 TRBV2
CASSPSGQGRYEQYF TRBJ2-7 TRBV5-1
CASSQLGGSDSSYNSPLHF TRBJ1-6 TRBV19
CASSPAPTTNEKLFF TRBJ1-4 TRBV12-3/TRBV12-4
CASSKQANEQFF TRBJ2-1 TRBV5-1
CSANQGPQPQHF TRBJ1-5 TRBV20-1
CASSQETSGREAKNIQYF TRBJ2-4 TRBV4-1
CASSLGLMQFF TRBJ2-1 TRBV7-6
CASSLAGVDTQYF TRBJ2-3 TRBV27
CASSLGQGNGELFF TRBJ2-2 TRBV5-1
CASSDDRYEQYF TRBJ2-7 TRBV6-1
CSARDEGETQYF TRBJ2-5 TRBV20-1
CASSLGPGGIYNEQFF TRBJ2-1 TRBV5-1
CASRGLAGVRTGELFF TRBJ2-2 TRBV6-1
CASFIRGGEYF TRBJ2-3 TRBV6-2/TRBV6-3
CASSATSGAVYLDEQFF TRBJ2-1 TRBV11-3
CSARRPSGIGGETQYF TRBJ2-5 TRBV20-1
CASSELANYEQYF TRBJ2-7 TRBV2
CASNPAGLGQPQHF TRBJ1-5 TRBV27
CASHRVGEEQYF TRBJ2-7 TRBV6-1
CASSLFGQGHEQYF TRBJ2-7 TRBV6-2/TRBV6-3
CASSAPRGRAKYEQYF TRBJ2-7 TRBV6-1
CSARPASGRFEQYF TRBJ2-7 TRBV20-1
CASSLGSTTLF TRBJ2-7 TRBV12-3/TRBV12-4
CASSLTGTDEAFF TRBJ1-1 TRBV7-3
CSARDGSRVAGNEQFF TRBJ2-1 TRBV20-1
CAGGLAGSGPRLAQYF TRBJ2-5 TRBV2
CASSPGQGVGYGYTF TRBJ1-2 TRBV18
CASRRGGGSYEQYF TRBJ2-7 TRBV19
CASSLRDDAEAFF TRBJ1-1 TRBV7-2
CSARHFSGPPLEQYF TRBJ2-7 TRBV20-1
CASSLRANTEAFF TRBJ1-1 TRBV5-1
CASSLEYGQDTQYF TRBJ2-5 TRBV5-1
CASRTTGRKLFF TRBJ1-4 TRBV6-5